The TCR beta chain under discussion was sequenced for a study of shared clonotypes between healthy human individuals (dated by TCRdb to 2018 to 2021). For the wider study: The cohort included a few men and a couple of women between 18 and 49 years of age. For each donor, three plates each were used for CD4 naive and CD4 memory, two plates were used for CD8 naive, and one plate was used for CD8 memory. Blood TCR repertoires of five healthy adults were deeply sequenced to estimate repertoire size and the extent of clonotype sharing between individuals. To increase sequencing depth and limit assay-specific biases, TCR repertoire library preparation and sequencing were carried out by different laboratories using diverse techniques. Per donor, leukapheresis produced somewhere between about 0.94 and 10 billion PBMCs. What the authors observed across the whole study: Higher generation probabilities were observed for clonotypes shared by all four sorted-subset donors than for non-shared clonotypes. Even with the large sequencing depth, rarefaction of the sorted-subset datasets indicated that sequencing was incomplete. Larger estimated clonotype richness was generally found for naive subsets than for memory subsets. The genetic and exposure-history diversity represented was limited by the small number of donors. Sampling was limited to blood, and TCR repertoires in tissue likely differ from TCR repertoires in blood. About 5% of naive CD4, 3.5% of naive CD8, about 2.4% of memory CD4, and over 0.35% of memory CD8 clonotypes were shared across a few donors. Pairwise subsampling led to the expectation that sequencing depth would affect the degree of clonotype sharing among donors.

There are 17 amino acids in the CDR3, from cysteine to phenylalanine inclusive. Left in the record is the CDR3 DNA by itself, 51 bases read in frame from the first base. Per the germline V gene, SGHNT is the CDR1 and YENEEA is the CDR2. V lost 1 base and J lost 2 bases, and the count of bases not matched to a germline gene is 7. Using the deep immunoSEQ assay, TCR CDR3 regions were amplified from genomic DNA by multiplex PCR. Extracted genomic DNA from each cell subset was spread evenly across all wells of several immunoSEQ 96-well plates, with each plate serving as a replicate. For sorted subsets, each replicate PCR was loaded with 200 to 250 ng genomic DNA, equivalent to 25,000 to 35,000 T cell genomes. The purified libraries were quantified using a Qubit 3.0 fluorometer, sized with a Bioanalyzer 2100, and then quantified again using the KAPA Library Quantification kit. Each immunoSEQ 96-well plate was sequenced on its own single-read 150-cycle Illumina NextSeq 550 flow cell. In the authors' own workflow: Because the immunoSEQ output held only junctional sequences and lacked quality scores, the filtering could not match the filtering applied to full-length reads. Sequences were annotated with PyIR, a Python wrapper for IgBLAST v1.9, using IMGT germline references to assign V/J genes and CDR3. Reads were removed for weak V/J assignments (E-value above 1e-6), missing CDR3, stop codons, out-of-frame junctions, or ambiguous translated residues. A V3J clonotype was defined by an identical inferred V gene, J gene, and CDR3 amino acid sequence. The percentage overlap between two repertoires was calculated by dividing the number of shared unique clonotypes by the size of the smaller repertoire. RTK rarefaction, the Chao1 estimator, and Recon v2.1 estimates of unobserved clonotypes were used to assess repertoire richness. Generation probabilities for all TCRbeta clonotypes obtained by the gDNA method from a handful of donors were computed using OLGA. TCRdb holds this immuneACCESS table with in-frame rearrangements only. Some clones are missing; in checked studies, unresolved V genes explain under half, and the rest has no known cause. That table is the source of V, J and clone size, and D and trimming were worked out from the DNA. Within this sample are 980,000 or so clones, with 76% of them counted one time only. The top ten hold nearly 1.5% of the sample.

Healthy HIV-negative adults with no recently reported acute infections or vaccinations were included as donors. Every donor was a Caucasian adult living in Nashville, Tennessee, USA. CD4+ T cells were enriched through magnetic negative selection, after which naive cells were positively selected on CD45RA and the remaining negative fraction served as the memory subset. Blood was obtained by leukapheresis, after which PBMCs were separated by Ficoll-Histopaque density gradient centrifugation and cryopreserved in liquid nitrogen vapor phase. Purity and quantity of every magnetically sorted T cell population were checked by analytical flow cytometry. From each sorted fraction, genomic DNA was isolated and quantified by UV absorbance on a Nanodrop 2000c. With regard to this clone: The antigen it recognizes is unknown. Per-base qualities were not stored, and no clone one base away is much larger.

The sequence links TRBV11-3 to TRBJ2-3, and 9 junctional nucleotides match TRBD2. Sequences were obtained from memory CD4+ T cells sorted from blood. The cell subset or site label for this specimen denotes: CD45RA-negative fraction. The receptor's source is a man aged 18 to 29 in good health. The nucleotide sequence is given as TGTGCCAGCAGCTTAGGGGTAGCGGGAGCTGCCACAGATACGCAGTATTTT. This yields the protein CASSLGVAGAATDTQYF.